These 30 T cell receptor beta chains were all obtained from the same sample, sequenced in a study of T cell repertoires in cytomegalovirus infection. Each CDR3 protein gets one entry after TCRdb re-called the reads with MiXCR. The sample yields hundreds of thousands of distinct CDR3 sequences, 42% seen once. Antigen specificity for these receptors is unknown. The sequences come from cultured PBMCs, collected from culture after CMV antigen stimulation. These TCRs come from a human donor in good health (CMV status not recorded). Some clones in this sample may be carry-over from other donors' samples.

The DNA for the CDR3 is TGTGCCAGCAATCAAAGGGCAAACGAGCAGTACTTC. Protein sequence: CASNQRANEQYF. The chain carries TRBV6-6 and TRBJ2-7; no clear D gene. Germline CDR1 MNHNY, CDR2 SVGAGI (reference sequence). The germline V and J ends were trimmed by 7 bases and 5 bases, with 12 bases remaining between them. There are 12 residues in the CDR3.

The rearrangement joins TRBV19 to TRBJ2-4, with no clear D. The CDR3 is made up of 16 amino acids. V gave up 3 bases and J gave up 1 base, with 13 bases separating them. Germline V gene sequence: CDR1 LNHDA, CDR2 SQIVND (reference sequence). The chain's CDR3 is CASSMSADSAKNIQYF. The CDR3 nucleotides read TGTGCCAGTAGTATGTCCGCAGACTCTGCCAAAAACATTCAGTACTTC.

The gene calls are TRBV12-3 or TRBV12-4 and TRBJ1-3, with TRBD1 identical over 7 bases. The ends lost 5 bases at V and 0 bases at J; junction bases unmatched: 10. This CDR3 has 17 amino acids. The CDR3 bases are TGTGCCAGCAGTCAACGACAGGGCCCTGGCTCTGGAAACACCATATATTTT. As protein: CASSQRQGPGSGNTIYF.

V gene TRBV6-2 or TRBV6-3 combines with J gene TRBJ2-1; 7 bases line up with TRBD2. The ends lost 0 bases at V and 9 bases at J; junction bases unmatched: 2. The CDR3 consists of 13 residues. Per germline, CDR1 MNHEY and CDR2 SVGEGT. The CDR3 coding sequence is TGTGCCAGCAGTTACTCTTGGGGGGGTGAGCAGTTCTTC. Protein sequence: CASSYSWGGEQFF.

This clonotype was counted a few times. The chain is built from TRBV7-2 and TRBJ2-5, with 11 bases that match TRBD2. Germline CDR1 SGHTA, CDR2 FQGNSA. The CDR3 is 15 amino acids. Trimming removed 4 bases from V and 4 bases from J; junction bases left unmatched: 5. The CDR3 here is CASSYSGGAGETQYF. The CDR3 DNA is TGTGCCAGCAGCTATAGCGGGGGGGCGGGAGAGACCCAGTACTTC.

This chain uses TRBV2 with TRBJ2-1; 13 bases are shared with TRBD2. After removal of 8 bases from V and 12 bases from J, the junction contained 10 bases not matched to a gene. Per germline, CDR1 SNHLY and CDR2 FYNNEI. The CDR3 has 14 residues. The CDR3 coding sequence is TGTGCCAGCGGGAGGACTAGCGGGAGAATCGGGCAGTTCTTC. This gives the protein CASGRTSGRIGQFF.

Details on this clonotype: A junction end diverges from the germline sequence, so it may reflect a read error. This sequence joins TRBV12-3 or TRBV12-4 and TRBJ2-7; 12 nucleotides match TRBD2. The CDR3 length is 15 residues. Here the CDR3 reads CASSLAGGLSYEQYF. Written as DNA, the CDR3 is TGTGCCAGCAGTCTAGCGGGGGGGCTTTCCTACGAGCAGTACTTC.

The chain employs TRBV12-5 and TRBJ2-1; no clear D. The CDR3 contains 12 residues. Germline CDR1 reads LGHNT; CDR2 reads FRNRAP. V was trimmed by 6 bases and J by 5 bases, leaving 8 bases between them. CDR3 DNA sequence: TGTGCTAGTGGACCATTCGACAATGAGCAGTTCTTC. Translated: CASGPFDNEQFF.

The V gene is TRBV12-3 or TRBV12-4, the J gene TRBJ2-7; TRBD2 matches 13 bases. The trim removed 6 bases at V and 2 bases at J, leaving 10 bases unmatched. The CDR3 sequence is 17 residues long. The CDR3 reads CASSSGRLAGGPYEQYF. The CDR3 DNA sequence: TGTGCCAGCAGCTCAGGGCGACTAGCGGGAGGACCCTACGAGCAGTACTTC.

CDR3 protein: CASRDRSENYGYTF. The CDR3 nucleotides read TGTGCCAGCCGGGACAGGTCAGAGAACTATGGCTACACCTTC. The chain is built from TRBV10-3 and TRBJ1-2, with 8 bases matching TRBD1. This CDR3 contains 14 residues. After removal of 10 bases from V and 2 bases from J, the junction contained 9 bases not matched to a gene. Per the germline V gene, CDR1 is ENHRY and CDR2 is SYGVKD.

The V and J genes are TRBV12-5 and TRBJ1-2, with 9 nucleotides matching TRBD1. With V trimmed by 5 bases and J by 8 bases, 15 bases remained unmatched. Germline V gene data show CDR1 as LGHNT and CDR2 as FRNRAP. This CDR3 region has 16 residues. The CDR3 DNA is TGTGCTAGTGGTACCGGACCGGGACAGGGAGATGAGGGCTACACCTTC. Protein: CASGTGPGQGDEGYTF.

In nucleotides, the CDR3 is TGTGCCAGCAGCTTGGGGCAGGTGGCGAACACCGGGGAGCTGTTTTTT. Protein sequence: CASSLGQVANTGELFF. The chain joins TRBV5-5 to TRBJ2-2; no definite D call. The V gene lost 0 bases and the J gene lost 0 bases, with 9 bases spanning the gap. In germline, CDR1 is SGHKS, CDR2 YYEKEE (reference sequence). This CDR3 contains 16 residues. The complete variable domain, with remaining parts taken from reference TRBV5-5 and TRBJ2-2, reads DAGVTQSPTHLIKTRGQQVTLRCSPISGHKSVSWYQQVLGQGPQFIFQYYEKEERGRGNFPDRFSARQFPNYSSELNVNALLLGDSALYLCASSLGQVANTGELFFGEGSRLTVL.

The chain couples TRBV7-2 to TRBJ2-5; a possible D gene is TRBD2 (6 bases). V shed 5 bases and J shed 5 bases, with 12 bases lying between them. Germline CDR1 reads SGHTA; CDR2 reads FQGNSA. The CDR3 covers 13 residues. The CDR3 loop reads CASSTVGGETQYF. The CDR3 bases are TGTGCCAGCAGCACCGTCGGAGGGGAGACCCAGTACTTC.

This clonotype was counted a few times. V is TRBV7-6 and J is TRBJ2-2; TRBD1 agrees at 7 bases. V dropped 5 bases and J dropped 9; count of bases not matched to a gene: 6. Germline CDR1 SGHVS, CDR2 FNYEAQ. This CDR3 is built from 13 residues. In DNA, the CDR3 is TGTGCCAGCAGCCAGGGGGTTCCCCGGGAGCTGTTTTTT. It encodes CASSQGVPRELFF.

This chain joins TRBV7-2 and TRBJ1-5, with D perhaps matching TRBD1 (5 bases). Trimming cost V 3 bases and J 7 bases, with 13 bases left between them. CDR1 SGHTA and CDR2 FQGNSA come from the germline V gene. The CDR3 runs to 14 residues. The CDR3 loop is CASSFRDPRQPQHF. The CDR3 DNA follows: TGTGCCAGCAGCTTCCGGGACCCAAGGCAGCCCCAGCATTTT. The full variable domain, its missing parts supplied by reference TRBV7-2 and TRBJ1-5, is GAGVSQSPSNKVTEKGKDVELRCDPISGHTALYWYRQSLGQGLEFLIYFQGNSAPDKSGLPSDRFSAERTGGSVSTLTIQRTQQEDSAVYLCASSFRDPRQPQHFGDGTRLSIL.

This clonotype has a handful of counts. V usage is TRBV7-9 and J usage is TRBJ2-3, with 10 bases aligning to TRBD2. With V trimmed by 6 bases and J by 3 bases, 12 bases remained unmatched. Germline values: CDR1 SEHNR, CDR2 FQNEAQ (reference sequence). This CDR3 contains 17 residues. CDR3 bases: TGTGCCAGCAGTGAAAAAGGAGCGACTAGCGGGACAGATACGCAGTATTTT. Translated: CASSEKGATSGTDTQYF.

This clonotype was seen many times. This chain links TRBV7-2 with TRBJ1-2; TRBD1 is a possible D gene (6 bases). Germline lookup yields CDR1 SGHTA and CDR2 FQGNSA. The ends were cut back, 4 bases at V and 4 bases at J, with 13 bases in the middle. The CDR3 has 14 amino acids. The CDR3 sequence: CASSSHRAPYGYTF. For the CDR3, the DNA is TGTGCCAGCAGCTCCCACAGGGCCCCCTATGGCTACACCTTC.

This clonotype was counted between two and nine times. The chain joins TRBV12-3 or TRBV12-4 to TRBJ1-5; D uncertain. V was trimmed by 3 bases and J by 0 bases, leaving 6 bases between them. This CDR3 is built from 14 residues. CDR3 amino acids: CASSFTDSNQPQHF. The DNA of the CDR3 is TGTGCCAGCAGTTTTACGGATAGCAATCAGCCCCAGCATTTT.

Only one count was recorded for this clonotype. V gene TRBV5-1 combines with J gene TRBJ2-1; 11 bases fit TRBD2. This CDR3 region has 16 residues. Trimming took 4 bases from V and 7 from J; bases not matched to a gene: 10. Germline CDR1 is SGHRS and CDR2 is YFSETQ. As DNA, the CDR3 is TGCGCCAGCAGCGCGGCCGTAGCGGGAGGGCGAAATGAGCAGTTCTTC. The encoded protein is CASSAAVAGGRNEQFF. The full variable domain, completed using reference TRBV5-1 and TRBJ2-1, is KAGVTQTPRYLIKTRGQQVTLSCSPISGHRSVSWYQQTPGQGLQFLFEYFSETQRNKGNFPGRFSGRQFSNSRSEMNVSTLELGDSALYLCASSAAVAGGRNEQFFGPGTRLTVL.

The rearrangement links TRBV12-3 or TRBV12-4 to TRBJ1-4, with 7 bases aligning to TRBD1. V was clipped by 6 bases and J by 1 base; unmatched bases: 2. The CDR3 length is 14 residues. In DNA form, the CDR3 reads TGTGCCAGCAGCTGGACAGGAACTAATGAAAAACTGTTTTTT. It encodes CASSWTGTNEKLFF.

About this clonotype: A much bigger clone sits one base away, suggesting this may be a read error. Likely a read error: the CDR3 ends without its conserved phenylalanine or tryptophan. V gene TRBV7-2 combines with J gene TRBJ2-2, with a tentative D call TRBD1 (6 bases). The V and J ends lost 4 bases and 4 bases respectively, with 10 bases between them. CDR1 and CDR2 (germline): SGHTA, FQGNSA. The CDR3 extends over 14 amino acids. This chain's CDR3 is CASSSRGFTGELFI. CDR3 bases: TGTGCCAGCAGCTCGAGGGGGTTCACCGGGGAGCTGTTTATT.

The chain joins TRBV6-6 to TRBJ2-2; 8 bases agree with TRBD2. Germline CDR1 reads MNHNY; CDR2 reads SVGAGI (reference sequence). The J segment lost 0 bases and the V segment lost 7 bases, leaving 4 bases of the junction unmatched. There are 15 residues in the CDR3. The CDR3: CASTKTSANTGELFF. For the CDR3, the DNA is TGTGCCAGCACTAAGACTAGCGCGAACACCGGGGAGCTGTTTTTT.

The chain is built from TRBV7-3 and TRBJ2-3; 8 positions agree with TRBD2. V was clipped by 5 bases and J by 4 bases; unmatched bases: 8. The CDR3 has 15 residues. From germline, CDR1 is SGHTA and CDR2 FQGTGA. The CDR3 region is CASSPPGGGADTQYF. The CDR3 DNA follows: TGTGCCAGCAGCCCACCCGGGGGGGGCGCAGATACGCAGTATTTT.

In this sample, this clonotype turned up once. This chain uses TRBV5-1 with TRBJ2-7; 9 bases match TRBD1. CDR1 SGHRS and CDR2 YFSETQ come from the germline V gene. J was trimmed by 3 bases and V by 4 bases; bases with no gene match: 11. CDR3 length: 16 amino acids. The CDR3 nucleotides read TGCGCCAGCAGCCCCCGCAGCGGGACAGGGAACTACGAGCAGTACTTC. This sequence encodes CASSPRSGTGNYEQYF.

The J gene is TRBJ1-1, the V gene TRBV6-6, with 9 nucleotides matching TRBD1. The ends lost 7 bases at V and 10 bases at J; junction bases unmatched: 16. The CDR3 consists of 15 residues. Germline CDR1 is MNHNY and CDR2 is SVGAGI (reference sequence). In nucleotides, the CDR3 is TGTGCCAGCACCCCCGGGACAGGGATCAGGAGCGTAGCTTTCTTT. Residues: CASTPGTGIRSVAFF.

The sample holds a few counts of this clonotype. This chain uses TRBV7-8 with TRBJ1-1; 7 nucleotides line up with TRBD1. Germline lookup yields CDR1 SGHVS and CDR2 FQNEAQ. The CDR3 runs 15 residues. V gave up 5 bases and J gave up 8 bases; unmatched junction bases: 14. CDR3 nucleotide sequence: TGTGCCAGCAGCGGCAAAACAATGACAGGGACGGAAGCTTTCTTT. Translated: CASSGKTMTGTEAFF.

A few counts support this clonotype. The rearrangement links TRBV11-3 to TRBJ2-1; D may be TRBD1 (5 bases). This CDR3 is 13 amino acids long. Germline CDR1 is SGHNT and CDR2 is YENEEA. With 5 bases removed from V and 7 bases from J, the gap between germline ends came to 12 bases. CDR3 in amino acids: CASSVRRDNEQFF. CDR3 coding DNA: TGTGCCAGCAGCGTTCGCAGGGATAATGAGCAGTTCTTC. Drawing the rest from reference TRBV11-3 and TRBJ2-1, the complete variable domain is EAGVVQSPRYKIIEKKQPVAFWCNPISGHNTLYWYLQNLGQGPELLIRYENEEAVDDSQLPKDRFSAERLKGVDSTLKIQPAELGDSAVYLCASSVRRDNEQFFGPGTRLTVL.

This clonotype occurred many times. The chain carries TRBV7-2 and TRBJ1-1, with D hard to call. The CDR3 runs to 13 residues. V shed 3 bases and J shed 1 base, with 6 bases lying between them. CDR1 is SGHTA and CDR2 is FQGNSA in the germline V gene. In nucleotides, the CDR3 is TGTGCCAGCAGCTTTGAACAGAACACTGAAGCTTTCTTT. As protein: CASSFEQNTEAFF.

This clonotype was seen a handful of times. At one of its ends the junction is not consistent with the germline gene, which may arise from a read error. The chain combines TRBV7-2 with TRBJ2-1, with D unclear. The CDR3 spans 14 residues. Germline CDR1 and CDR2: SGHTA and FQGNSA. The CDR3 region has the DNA TGTGCCAGCAGCTTAGCGGTCGCAATCCTTACGGCTGTCTTC. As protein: CASSLAVAILTAVF. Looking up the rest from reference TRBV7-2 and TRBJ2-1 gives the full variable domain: GAGVSQSPSNKVTEKGKDVELRCDPISGHTALYWYRQSLGQGLEFLIYFQGNSAPDKSGLPSDRFSAERTGGSVSTLTIQRTQQEDSAVYLCASSLAVAILTAVFGPGTRLTVL.

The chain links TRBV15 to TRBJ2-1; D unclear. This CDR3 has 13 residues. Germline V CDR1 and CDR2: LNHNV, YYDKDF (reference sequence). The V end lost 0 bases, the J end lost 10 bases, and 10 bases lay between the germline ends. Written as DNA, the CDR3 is TGTGCCACCAGCAGAGATCGTGGTTCCGAGCAGTTCTTC. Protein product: CATSRDRGSEQFF.